This T cell receptor beta chain was recorded in a study of CD8 T cells in Susac syndrome. Study-wide points: The study recognized that the number of individuals in its TCR sequencing and HLA analysis was relatively small.

To note about this clonotype: Its specificity is not known.

Random-hexamer reverse transcription was applied to about 0.45 to 1 ug RNA. Multiplex PCR with immunoSEQ amplified the TCR beta CDR3 across 54 Vbeta and 13 Jbeta. A single record per CDR3 protein comes from TCRdb applying MiXCR to the immunoSEQ multiplex PCR reads. Of about 200,000 distinct CDR3 sequences in the sample, roughly 96% were seen once. V lost 0 bases and J 5 bases, leaving 14 bases between the germline ends. The CDR3 is 15 amino acids. Germline V CDR1 and CDR2: GTSNPN, SVGIG (reference sequence). Sequencing was done on a sample of CD4+ T cells from PBMCs. This sequence joins TRBV30 and TRBJ1-5, with D hard to call. The TCR comes from a human donor with multiple sclerosis. This CDR3 is CAWSVPGSVDQPQHF. CDR3 DNA: TGTGCCTGGAGTGTACCAGGCAGCGTCGATCAGCCCCAGCATTTT.